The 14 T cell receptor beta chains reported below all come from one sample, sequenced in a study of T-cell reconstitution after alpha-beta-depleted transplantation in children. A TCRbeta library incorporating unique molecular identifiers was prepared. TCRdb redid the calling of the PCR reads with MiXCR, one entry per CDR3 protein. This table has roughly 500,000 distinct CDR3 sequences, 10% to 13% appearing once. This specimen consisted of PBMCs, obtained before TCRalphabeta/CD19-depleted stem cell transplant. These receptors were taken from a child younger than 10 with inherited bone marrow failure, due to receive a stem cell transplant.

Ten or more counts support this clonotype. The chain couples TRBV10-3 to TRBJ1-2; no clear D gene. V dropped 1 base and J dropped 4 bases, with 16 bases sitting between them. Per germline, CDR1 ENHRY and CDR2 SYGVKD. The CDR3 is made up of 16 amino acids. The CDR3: CAISEFMAELVYGYTF. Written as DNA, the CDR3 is TGTGCCATCAGTGAGTTCATGGCCGAGTTGGTCTATGGCTACACCTTC.

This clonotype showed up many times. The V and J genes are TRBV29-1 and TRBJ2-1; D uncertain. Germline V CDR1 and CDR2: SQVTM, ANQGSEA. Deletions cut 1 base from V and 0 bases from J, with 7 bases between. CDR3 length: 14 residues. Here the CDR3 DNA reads TGCAGCGTTGAAGCGGTTAGCTCCTACAATGAGCAGTTCTTC. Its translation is CSVEAVSSYNEQFF.

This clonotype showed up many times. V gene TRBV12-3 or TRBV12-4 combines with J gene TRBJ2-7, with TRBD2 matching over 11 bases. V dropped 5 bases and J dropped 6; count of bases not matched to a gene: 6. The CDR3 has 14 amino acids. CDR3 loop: CASSRLAGTSEQYF. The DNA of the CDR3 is TGTGCCAGCAGTCGACTAGCGGGAACCAGCGAGCAGTACTTC.

CDR3 nucleotide sequence: TGTGCCATCTGGGGACAGGGCTCGCATGGCGGCTACACCTTC. It specifies CAIWGQGSHGGYTF. This chain connects TRBV10-3 to TRBJ1-2, with 9 bases that match TRBD1. The CDR3 length is 14 residues. Germline trimming cut 8 bases from V and 8 bases from J; bases unmatched to any gene: 12. Germline V gene data show CDR1 as ENHRY and CDR2 as SYGVKD.

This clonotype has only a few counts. The CDR3 DNA sequence: TGTGCCACCAGTGATTTGGGGCCCCGCACAGATACGCAGTATTTT. Its protein product is CATSDLGPRTDTQYF. This chain connects TRBV24-1 to TRBJ2-3, with D uncertain. The CDR3 extends over 15 amino acids. Germline V gives CDR1 KGHDR, CDR2 SFDVKD. With 0 bases removed from V and 1 base from J, the gap between germline ends came to 7 bases.

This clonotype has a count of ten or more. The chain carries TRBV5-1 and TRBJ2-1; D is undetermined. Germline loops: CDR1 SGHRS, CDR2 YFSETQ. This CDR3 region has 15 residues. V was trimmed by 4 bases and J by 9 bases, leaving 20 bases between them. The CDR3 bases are TGCGCCAGCAGCGCGATCCTTGATCTAGTCCGTGAGCAGTTCTTC. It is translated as CASSAILDLVREQFF. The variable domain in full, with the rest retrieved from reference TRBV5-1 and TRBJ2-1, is KAGVTQTPRYLIKTRGQQVTLSCSPISGHRSVSWYQQTPGQGLQFLFEYFSETQRNKGNFPGRFSGRQFSNSRSEMNVSTLELGDSALYLCASSAILDLVREQFFGPGTRLTVL.

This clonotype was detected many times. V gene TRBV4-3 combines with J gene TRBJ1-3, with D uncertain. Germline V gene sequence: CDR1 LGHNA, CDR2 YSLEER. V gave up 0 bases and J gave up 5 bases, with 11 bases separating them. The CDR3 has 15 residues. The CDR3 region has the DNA TGCGCCAGCAGCCAAGATCCCCGTCTAAGAAACACCATATATTTT. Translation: CASSQDPRLRNTIYF.

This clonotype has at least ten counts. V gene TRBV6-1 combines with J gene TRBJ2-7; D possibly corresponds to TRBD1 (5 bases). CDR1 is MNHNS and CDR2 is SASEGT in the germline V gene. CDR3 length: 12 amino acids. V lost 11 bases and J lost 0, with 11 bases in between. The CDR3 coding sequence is TGTGCCCGAAGACAGTCCTCCTACGAGCAGTACTTC. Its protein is CARRQSSYEQYF.

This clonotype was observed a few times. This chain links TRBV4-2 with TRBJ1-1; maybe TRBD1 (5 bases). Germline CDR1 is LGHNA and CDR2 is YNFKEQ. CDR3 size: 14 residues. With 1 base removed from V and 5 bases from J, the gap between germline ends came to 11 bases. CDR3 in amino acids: CASSQAPGVTEAFF. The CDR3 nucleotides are TGTGCCAGCAGCCAAGCCCCGGGGGTTACTGAAGCTTTCTTT.

The chain's CDR3 is CASTYRNTDTQYF. In DNA form, the CDR3 reads TGTGCCAGTACCTACAGGAACACAGATACGCAGTATTTT. The V call is TRBV19, the J call TRBJ2-3; the D gene is possibly TRBD1 (5 bases). Trimming removed 7 bases at V and 2 bases at J, with 10 bases between. The length of the CDR3 is 13 residues. Germline V CDR1 and CDR2: LNHDA, SQIVND (reference sequence).

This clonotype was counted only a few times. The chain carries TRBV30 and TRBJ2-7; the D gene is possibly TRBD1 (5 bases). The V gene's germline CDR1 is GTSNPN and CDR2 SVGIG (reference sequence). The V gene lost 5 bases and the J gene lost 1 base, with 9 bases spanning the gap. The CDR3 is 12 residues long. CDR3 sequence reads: CAWGAPSYEQYF. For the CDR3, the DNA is TGTGCCTGGGGGGCCCCTTCCTACGAGCAGTACTTC.

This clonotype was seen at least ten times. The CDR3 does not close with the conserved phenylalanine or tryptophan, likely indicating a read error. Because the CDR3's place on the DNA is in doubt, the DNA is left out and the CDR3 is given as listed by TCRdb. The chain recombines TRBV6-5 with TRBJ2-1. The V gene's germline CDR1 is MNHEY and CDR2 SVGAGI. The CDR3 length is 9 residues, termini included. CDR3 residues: CASSSADGL.

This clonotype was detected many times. CDR3 coding DNA: TGTGCCAGCAGCTTAGCCCTACTCGGGAGGGCCGGGGAGCTGTTTTTT. It is translated as CASSLALLGRAGELFF. V and J are TRBV11-2 and TRBJ2-2; 8 positions agree with TRBD2. CDR1 is SGHAT, CDR2 FQNNGV, per germline. Trimming cost V 1 base and J 6 bases; bases outside gene matches: 7. There are 16 residues in the CDR3. Together with reference TRBV11-2 and TRBJ2-2, the CDR3 gives the full variable domain: EAGVAQSPRYKIIEKRQSVAFWCNPISGHATLYWYQQILGQGPKLLIQFQNNGVVDDSQLPKDRFSAERLKGVDSTLKIQPAKLEDSAVYLCASSLALLGRAGELFFGEGSRLTVL.

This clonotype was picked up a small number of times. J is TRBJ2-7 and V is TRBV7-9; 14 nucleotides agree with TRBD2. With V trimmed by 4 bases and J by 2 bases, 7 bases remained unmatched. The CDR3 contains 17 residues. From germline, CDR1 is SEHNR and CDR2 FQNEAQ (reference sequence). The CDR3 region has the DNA TGTGCCAGCAGCTATCCGGGACTAGCGGGAGTGGCCTACGAGCAGTACTTC. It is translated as CASSYPGLAGVAYEQYF.